Below are 2 T cell receptor beta chains sequenced from a single sample in a study of blood T cell repertoires in COVID-19. The protocol was immunoSEQ multiplex PCR, while the TCRdb copy is restricted to in-frame clones and leaves out a portion. The table shows about 260,000 clones, with around 87% occurring only once. Sequencing was done on a sample of peripheral blood. Every receptor here comes from a woman in her sixties or seventies with COVID-19, enrolled during active disease.

This clone occurred once. The rearrangement links TRBV25-1 to TRBJ2-7; 9 bases fit TRBD1. Looked up from germline, CDR1 is MGHDK and CDR2 is SYGVNS. After removal of 7 bases from V and 1 base from J, the junction contained 11 bases not matched to a gene. This CDR3 spans 16 amino acids. The CDR3 coding sequence is TGTGCCAGCACAATAAGCAAGGGGACAGGGTCCTACGAGCAGTACTTC. Protein sequence: CASTISKGTGSYEQYF.

The CDR3 nucleotides read TGCAGCGTTGAAGAGAACAGGGGGGCGAATGAAAAACTGTTTTTT. This sequence encodes CSVEENRGANEKLFF. V and J are TRBV29-1 and TRBJ1-4; 8 nucleotides line up with TRBD1. The ends lost 0 bases at V and 5 bases at J; junction bases unmatched: 5. Germline values: CDR1 SQVTM, CDR2 ANQGSEA. The CDR3 runs to 15 residues. Complete variable domain (other parts from reference TRBV29-1 and TRBJ1-4): SAVISQKPSRDICQRGTSLTIQCQVDSQVTMMFWYRQQPGQSLTLIATANQGSEATYESGFVIDKFPISRPNLTFSTLTVSNMSPEDSSIYLCSVEENRGANEKLFFGSGTQLSVL.